Below are 8 T cell receptor beta chains sequenced from a single sample in a study of early T cells in non-severe SARS-CoV-2 infection. TCRdb independently ran MiXCR on the 5' RACE reads; one entry per CDR3 protein. The sample has 85,000 to 100,000 distinct CDR3 sequences; 8% to 13% are singletons. The sample taken for sequencing was whole blood. The source is an adult who was a healthcare worker with PCR-confirmed SARS-CoV-2 infection or an uninfected control (not recorded which).

At least ten counts were recorded for this clonotype. This chain links TRBV4-1 with TRBJ2-7, with no clear D. This CDR3 region has 16 residues. Trimming took off 1 base at V and 3 bases at J, with 16 bases between the two ends. Germline CDR1 MGHRA, CDR2 YSYEKL. The CDR3 bases are TGCGCCAGCAGCCAAGGATTTAGGGTGGACCTCTACGAGCAGTACTTC. It encodes CASSQGFRVDLYEQYF.

A single count supports this clonotype. The genes are TRBV25-1 and TRBJ1-2, with TRBD1 matching 7 bases. V trimming: 7 bases; J trimming: 1 base; junction bases outside the gene matches: 6. CDR1 is MGHDK and CDR2 is SYGVNS in the germline V gene. CDR3 length equals 14 residues. For the CDR3, the DNA is TGTGCCAGCACCCGGACAGGTCTTAACTATGGCTACACCTTC. Translating it yields CASTRTGLNYGYTF.

This clonotype was counted between two and nine times. The V and J genes are TRBV28 and TRBJ2-7, with 7 nucleotides matching TRBD1. V lost 3 bases, J lost 5 bases, and 1 base stayed unmatched. The V gene's germline CDR1 is MDHEN and CDR2 SYDVKM. The CDR3 consists of 12 residues. The CDR3 here is CASSFDRDEQYF. CDR3 DNA sequence: TGTGCCAGCAGTTTCGACAGGGACGAGCAGTACTTC.

Many counts were recorded for this clonotype. The chain has TRBV6-1 and TRBJ2-7; no clear D gene. V lost 5 bases, J lost 6 bases, and 11 bases lay in between. Per germline, CDR1 MNHNS and CDR2 SASEGT. The CDR3 runs 12 residues. DNA of the CDR3: TGTGCCAGCAGTCTCGATTCAACCGAGCAGTACTTC. Protein product: CASSLDSTEQYF.

This clonotype occurred a few times. V and J are TRBV7-9 and TRBJ2-3, with TRBD1 matching over 7 bases. Germline assignment: CDR1 SEHNR and CDR2 FQNEAQ (reference sequence). The J segment lost 0 bases and the V segment lost 4 bases, leaving 7 bases of the junction unmatched. CDR3 length: 16 residues. In DNA form, the CDR3 reads TGTGCCAGCAGCTACCGGACAGGCTCTAGCACAGATACGCAGTATTTT. Its protein is CASSYRTGSSTDTQYF.

J is TRBJ2-7 and V is TRBV7-6; D ambiguous. V lost 3 bases and J lost 0, with 12 bases in between. Germline loops: CDR1 SGHVS, CDR2 FNYEAQ. CDR3 length equals 15 residues. The CDR3 sequence: CASSFQPGSSYEQYF. CDR3 DNA sequence: TGTGCCAGCAGCTTCCAGCCCGGAAGCTCCTACGAGCAGTACTTC.

The rearrangement uses TRBV6-6 and TRBJ2-7, with D tentatively TRBD1 or TRBD2 (6 bases each). The V end lost 8 bases, the J end lost 2 bases, and 16 bases lay between the germline ends. Germline CDR1 is MNHNY and CDR2 is SVGAGI (reference sequence). The CDR3 is made up of 14 amino acids. For the CDR3, the DNA is TGTGCCAGCCGGGACTCCCGGGGGCCCTACGAGCAGTACTTC. Its protein is CASRDSRGPYEQYF.

This clonotype was detected ten times or more. The genes are TRBV19 and TRBJ1-2; D gene uncertain. Germline-derived CDR1 and CDR2 are LNHDA and SQIVND (reference sequence). The CDR3 is made up of 16 amino acids. Trimming shortened V by 6 bases and J by 2 bases, and 19 bases separated the two germline ends. CDR3 protein: CASSFSSGTRNYGYTF. For the CDR3, the DNA is TGTGCCAGTAGCTTCTCCTCAGGTACCCGGAACTATGGCTACACCTTC.